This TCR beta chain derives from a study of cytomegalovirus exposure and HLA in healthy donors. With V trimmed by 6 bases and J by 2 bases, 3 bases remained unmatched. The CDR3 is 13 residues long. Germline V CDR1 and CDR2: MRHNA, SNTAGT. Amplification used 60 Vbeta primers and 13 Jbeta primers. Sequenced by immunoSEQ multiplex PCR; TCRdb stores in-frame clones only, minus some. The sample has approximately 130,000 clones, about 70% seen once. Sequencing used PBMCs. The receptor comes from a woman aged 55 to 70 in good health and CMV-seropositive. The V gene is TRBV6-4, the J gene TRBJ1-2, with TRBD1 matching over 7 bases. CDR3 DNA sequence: TGTGCCAGCAGCCCGGGACAGAACTATGGCTACACCTTC. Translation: CASSPGQNYGYTF.